This T cell receptor beta chain stems from a study of T-cell memory formation after mild COVID-19. Overall study context: Clusters of TCRs were largely donor specific.

TCRdb reprocessed the 5' RACE reads with MiXCR, giving one entry per CDR3 protein. The data hold approximately 440,000 distinct CDR3 sequences, with 15% to 25% observed a single time. Input material: PBMCs or a T cell subset sorted from them (not recorded which). The receptor was derived from an adult woman who had mild COVID-19 (a few samples of this study predate the infection). Cell type and time point are not known.

The DNA for the CDR3 is TGTGCCACCAGTGATTTTGGGGACAGGAATCAGCCCCAGCATTTT. Amino acid sequence: CATSDFGDRNQPQHF. The chain combines TRBV24-1 with TRBJ1-5, with TRBD1 identical over 8 bases. The CDR3 totals 15 residues. J was trimmed by 4 bases and V by 1 base; bases with no gene match: 2. Germline V gives CDR1 KGHDR, CDR2 SFDVKD.